This entry lists 7 T cell receptor beta chains sequenced from one sample in a study of CD8+CD57+ T cells in acquired aplastic anemia (dated by TCRdb to 2016 to 2019). Sequencing relied on an Illumina HiSeq 2000. Genomic DNA served as template for TCR beta VDJ combination and CDR3 sequence profiling. TCRdb trimmed the raw reads at Q25, called clones with MiXCR and kept productive beta chains. Rows with a matching CDR3 protein are joined into one entry that keeps the most common DNA and genes. The sample has 400,000 to 600,000 distinct CDR3 sequences on record, less than 35% of them singletons. The ten biggest clones cover less than 1% of the sample. Patients chosen for sequencing had shown expansion of CD8+CD57+ cells by flow cytometry. Sequencing was performed on sorted CD4+, CD8+, or CD8+CD57+ T cells (not recorded which) from PBMCs. Every receptor here comes from a human donor with aplastic anemia.

This clonotype was counted at least ten times. This chain uses TRBV7-9 with TRBJ1-1; perhaps TRBD1 as D (5 bases). Germline CDR1 and CDR2: SEHNR and FQNEAQ (reference sequence). V was shortened by 11 bases and J by 0 bases, with 10 bases between the two germline ends. CDR3 length equals 12 residues. The DNA of the CDR3 is TGTGCCGTAAGGGGAATGAACACTGAAGCTTTCTTT. Amino acid sequence: CAVRGMNTEAFF.

This clonotype was detected a few times. CDR3 amino acids: CSVRTGSNTEAFF. The DNA for the CDR3 is TGCAGTGTTAGGACAGGGTCTAACACTGAAGCTTTCTTT. This chain joins TRBV20-1 and TRBJ1-1; 8 nucleotides agree with TRBD1. V lost 7 bases to trimming and J lost 2 bases; unmatched junction nucleotides: 6. CDR3 length: 13 residues. Germline V gene sequence: CDR1 DFQATT, CDR2 SNEGSKA (reference sequence).

The chain combines TRBV6-5 with TRBJ2-5; D perhaps matches TRBD2 (5 bases). CDR3 length equals 12 residues. Deletions cut 7 bases from V and 5 bases from J, with 11 bases between. In germline, CDR1 is MNHEY, CDR2 SVGAGI. This CDR3 is CASKDPGETQYF. The CDR3 bases are TGTGCCAGCAAGGACCCGGGGGAGACCCAGTACTTC.

The rearrangement links TRBV12-3 or TRBV12-4 to TRBJ2-5; 9 bases fit TRBD2. The ends lost 6 bases at V and 1 base at J; junction bases unmatched: 3. This CDR3 has 14 amino acids. This CDR3 reads CASRRTSVQETQYF. CDR3 nucleotide sequence: TGTGCCAGCAGACGGACTAGCGTCCAAGAGACCCAGTACTTC.

This chain joins TRBV19 and TRBJ2-3; possible D gene TRBD2, 8 bases. The CDR3 is 15 residues long. Germline values: CDR1 LNHDA, CDR2 SQIVND (reference sequence). Between the trimmed V and J ends, which lost 5 bases and 6 bases, there was a span of 18 bases. The CDR3 protein is CASSEHRGGGDTQYF. DNA for the CDR3: TGTGCCAGTAGTGAACACAGGGGCGGGGGGGATACGCAGTATTTT.

J is TRBJ2-1 and V is TRBV5-1; D gene uncertain. Looked up from germline, CDR1 is SGHRS and CDR2 is YFSETQ. This CDR3 contains 15 residues. Between the trimmed V and J ends, which lost 0 bases and 0 bases, there was a span of 7 bases. In DNA, the CDR3 is TGCGCCAGCAGCTTGGGATGGTACTCCTACAATGAGCAGTTCTTC. This codes for CASSLGWYSYNEQFF.

This chain connects TRBV7-8 to TRBJ1-1; D is uncertain. The germline V gene has CDR1 SGHVS and CDR2 FQNEAQ. CDR3 length equals 15 residues. V was shortened by 2 bases and J by 1 base, with 11 bases between the two germline ends. In DNA form, the CDR3 reads TGTGCCAGCAGCTTATGGTCCGGGCAGAACACTGAAGCTTTCTTT. It is translated as CASSLWSGQNTEAFF.